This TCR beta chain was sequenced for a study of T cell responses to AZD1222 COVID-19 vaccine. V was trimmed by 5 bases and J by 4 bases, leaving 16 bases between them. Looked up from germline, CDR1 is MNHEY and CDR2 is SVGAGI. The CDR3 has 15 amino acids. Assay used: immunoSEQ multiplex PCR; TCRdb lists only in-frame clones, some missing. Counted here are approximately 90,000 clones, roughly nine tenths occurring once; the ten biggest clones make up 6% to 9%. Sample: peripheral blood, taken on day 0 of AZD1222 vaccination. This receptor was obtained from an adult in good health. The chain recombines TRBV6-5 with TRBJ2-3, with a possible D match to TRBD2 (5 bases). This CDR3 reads CASSPKVGGADTQYF. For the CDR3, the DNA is TGTGCCAGCAGTCCGAAGGTTGGAGGAGCAGATACGCAGTATTTT.